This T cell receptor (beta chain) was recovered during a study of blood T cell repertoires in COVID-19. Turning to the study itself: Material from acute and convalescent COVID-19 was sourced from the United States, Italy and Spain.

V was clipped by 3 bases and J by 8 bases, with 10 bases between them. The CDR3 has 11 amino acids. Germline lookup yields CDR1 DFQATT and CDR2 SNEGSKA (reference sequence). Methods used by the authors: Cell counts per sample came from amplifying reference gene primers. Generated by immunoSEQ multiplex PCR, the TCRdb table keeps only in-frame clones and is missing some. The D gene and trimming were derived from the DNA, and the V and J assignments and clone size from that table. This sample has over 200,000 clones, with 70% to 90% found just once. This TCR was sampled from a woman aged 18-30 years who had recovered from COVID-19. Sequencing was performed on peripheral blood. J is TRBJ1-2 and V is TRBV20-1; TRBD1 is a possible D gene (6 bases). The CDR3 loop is CSARQGRGYTF. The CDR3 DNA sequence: TGCAGTGCTAGGCAGGGGCGCGGCTACACCTTC.